The 3 T cell receptor beta chains in this list originate from one sample, sequenced in a study of blood T cell repertoires in COVID-19. Profiling relied on immunoSEQ multiplex PCR, and the TCRdb table lists in-frame clones only, not all of them. The repertoire has 240,000 or so clones, about 88% of them found once; the top ten carry 0.99%. Material for sequencing was peripheral blood. The origin of the receptors is a middle-aged woman who had recovered from COVID-19.

The chain couples TRBV30 to TRBJ1-5; 8 bases match TRBD1. J gave up 6 bases and V 2 bases, and 6 bases lay outside the gene matches. Germline assignment: CDR1 GTSNPN and CDR2 SVGIG (reference sequence). The CDR3 is made up of 14 amino acids. This chain's CDR3 is CAWSPFQGAQPQHF. The CDR3 region has the DNA TGTGCCTGGAGTCCTTTTCAGGGGGCTCAGCCCCAGCATTTT.

This rearrangement joins TRBV30 to TRBJ2-3; TRBD2 agrees at 12 bases. The germline CDR1 and CDR2 sequences are GTSNPN and SVGIG (reference sequence). This CDR3 spans 17 amino acids. Germline trimming cut 0 bases from V and 5 bases from J; bases unmatched to any gene: 9. CDR3 sequence (DNA): TGTGCCTGGAGTGTAGGGCTAGCGGGAGGGCCGGGAGATACGCAGTATTTT. This gives the protein CAWSVGLAGGPGDTQYF.

This clone was found once. The chain joins TRBV5-1 to TRBJ2-4; TRBD2 might be the D (5 bases). Germline V gives CDR1 SGHRS, CDR2 YFSETQ. Trimming cost V 2 bases and J 1 base, with 10 bases left between them. This CDR3 is 15 amino acids long. CDR3 nucleotides: TGCGCCAGCAGCTTTGGGAGTGGGGCCAAAAACATTCAGTACTTC. As protein: CASSFGSGAKNIQYF.